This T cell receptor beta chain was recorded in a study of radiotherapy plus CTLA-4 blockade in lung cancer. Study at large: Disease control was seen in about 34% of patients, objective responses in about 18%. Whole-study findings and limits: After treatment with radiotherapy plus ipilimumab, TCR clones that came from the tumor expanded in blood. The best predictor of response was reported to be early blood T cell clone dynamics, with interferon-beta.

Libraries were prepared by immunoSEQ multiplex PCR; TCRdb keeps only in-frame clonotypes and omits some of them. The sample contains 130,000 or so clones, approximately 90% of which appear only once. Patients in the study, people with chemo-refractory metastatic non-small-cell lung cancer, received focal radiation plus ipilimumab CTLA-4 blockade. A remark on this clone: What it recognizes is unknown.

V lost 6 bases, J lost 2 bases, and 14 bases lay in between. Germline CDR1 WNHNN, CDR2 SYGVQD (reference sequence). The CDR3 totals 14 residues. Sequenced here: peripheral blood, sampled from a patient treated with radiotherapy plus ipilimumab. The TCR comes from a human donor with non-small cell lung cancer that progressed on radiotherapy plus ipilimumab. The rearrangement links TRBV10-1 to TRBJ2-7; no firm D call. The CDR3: CASSPHVGPYEQYF. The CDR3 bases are TGCGCCAGCAGCCCCCACGTAGGGCCCTACGAGCAGTACTTC.